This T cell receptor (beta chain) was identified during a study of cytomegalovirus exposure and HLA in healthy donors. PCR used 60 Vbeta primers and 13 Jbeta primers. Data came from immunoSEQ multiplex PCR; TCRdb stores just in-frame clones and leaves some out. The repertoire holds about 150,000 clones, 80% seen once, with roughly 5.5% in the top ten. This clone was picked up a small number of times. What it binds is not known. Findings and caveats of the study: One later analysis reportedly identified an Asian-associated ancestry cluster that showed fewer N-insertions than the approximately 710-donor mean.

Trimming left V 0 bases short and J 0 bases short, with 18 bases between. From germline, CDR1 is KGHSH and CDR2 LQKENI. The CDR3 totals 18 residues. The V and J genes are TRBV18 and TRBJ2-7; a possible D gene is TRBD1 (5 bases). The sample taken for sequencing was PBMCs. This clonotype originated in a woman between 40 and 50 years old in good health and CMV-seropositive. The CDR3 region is CASSPPFALQGSSYEQYF. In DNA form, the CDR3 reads TGTGCCAGCTCACCACCGTTTGCATTGCAGGGAAGCTCCTACGAGCAGTACTTC.